These 4 T cell receptor beta chains were all obtained from the same sample, sequenced in a study of blood T cell repertoires in COVID-19. Data came from immunoSEQ multiplex PCR; TCRdb stores just in-frame clones and leaves some out. The data hold 150,000 to 200,000 clones, with approximately 79% observed a single time. Material for sequencing was peripheral blood. The source is a woman in her 70s with acute or convalescent COVID-19.

Here the CDR3 reads CAIQSSTTLNIQYF. CDR3 sequence (DNA): TGTGCCATCCAATCATCCACAACGCTAAACATTCAGTACTTC. The chain combines TRBV6-4 with TRBJ2-4; no definite D call. The CDR3 extends over 14 amino acids. V dropped 10 bases and J dropped 6 bases, with 19 bases sitting between them. Looked up from germline, CDR1 is MRHNA and CDR2 is SNTAGT.

The rearrangement uses TRBV7-2 and TRBJ2-5, with D hard to call. This CDR3 region has 12 residues. Trimming removed 5 bases from V and 1 base from J, with 5 bases in between. Germline lookup yields CDR1 SGHTA and CDR2 FQGNSA. The CDR3 reads CASSPIQETQYF. CDR3 sequence (DNA): TGTGCCAGCAGCCCAATCCAAGAGACCCAGTACTTC.

This rearrangement joins TRBV19 to TRBJ2-5; 8 bases align to TRBD2. The CDR3 contains 18 residues. The germline CDR1 and CDR2 sequences are LNHDA and SQIVND (reference sequence). With 4 bases clipped from V and 0 bases from J, the junction kept 13 bases outside the gene matches. CDR3 sequence: CASSNPRLAGLYQETQYF. The CDR3 region has the DNA TGTGCCAGTAGTAATCCCAGGCTAGCGGGTTTGTACCAAGAGACCCAGTACTTC.

This clone occurred a few times. The V and J genes are TRBV4-2 and TRBJ1-6; the D is unclear. This CDR3 region has 14 residues. CDR1 is LGHNA and CDR2 is YNFKEQ in the germline V gene. Trimming left V 0 bases short and J 5 bases short, with 5 bases between. The DNA for the CDR3 is TGTGCCAGCAGCCAAGAGAACAATAATTCACCCCTCCACTTT. As protein: CASSQENNNSPLHF.